This TCR beta chain is from a study of blood T cells in healthy people across ages. Combining a sample-barcoded 5' primer with a J-beta primer mix, a second PCR ran for about 6 to 12 cycles. Using its own MiXCR run on the 5' RACE reads, TCRdb lists one record per CDR3 protein. The data show 650,000 to 1,000,000 distinct CDR3 sequences, more than 35% seen once. This clonotype was counted only a few times. Germline trimming cut 9 bases from V and 3 bases from J; bases unmatched to any gene: 9. There are 14 residues in the CDR3. Germline V gene sequence: CDR1 ENHRY, CDR2 SYGVKD. This chain joins TRBV10-3 and TRBJ2-5, with 8 bases identical to TRBD2. This clonotype was obtained from a man older than 75 in good health. The source material was blood. CDR3 in DNA: TGTGCCATGAAAGCGGGGGACGGGAAAGAGACCCAGTACTTC. This encodes CAMKAGDGKETQYF.